The TCR beta chain described here comes from a study of T-cell memory formation after mild COVID-19. Germline V gives CDR1 SGHRS, CDR2 YFSETQ. Trimming took 3 bases from V and 4 from J, leaving 14 bases between them. CDR3 length: 16 residues. TCRdb reanalysed the 5' RACE reads using MiXCR and keeps one entry per CDR3 protein. The sample consists of approximately 210,000 distinct CDR3 sequences, about 11% of them appearing once. The sequence was collected from a man between 18 and 29 years old who had mild COVID-19 (a few samples of this study predate the infection). Cell type and time point are not known. This chain uses TRBV5-1 with TRBJ1-6, with D uncertain. The sequenced sample was PBMCs or a T cell subset sorted from them (not recorded which). CDR3 in DNA: TGCGCCAGCAGCTCGTCACAGCGGACTTATAATTCACCCCTCCACTTT. Its translation: CASSSSQRTYNSPLHF.